The next 25 T cell receptor beta chains were all read from a single sample in a study of neurological immune-mediated disorders. TCRdb analysed the 5' RACE reads with MiXCR anew, one entry per CDR3 protein. Of more than 30,000 distinct CDR3 sequences in the sample, around 13% were seen once. This sample's time point: longitudinal time-point 2. Sequenced sample: PBMCs. The receptors here all came from a woman aged 40 to 50 in good health.

The chain joins TRBV27 to TRBJ1-2; 9 bases are a match to TRBD1. V dropped 9 bases and J dropped 3; count of bases not matched to a gene: 5. This CDR3 has 13 residues. Germline-derived CDR1 and CDR2 are MNHEY and SMNVEV (reference sequence). The CDR3 DNA follows: TGTGCCAGTAAGAGACAGGGGGACTATGGCTACACCTTC. It is translated as CASKRQGDYGYTF.

This clonotype was seen repeatedly, ten times or more. The genes are TRBV10-1 and TRBJ2-2, with D maybe TRBD2 (6 bases). Germline-derived CDR1 and CDR2 are WNHNN and SYGVQD (reference sequence). This CDR3 is built from 14 residues. Trimming removed 6 bases at V and 3 bases at J, with 11 bases between. CDR3 residues: CASRRDSHTGELFF. CDR3 DNA sequence: TGCGCCAGCAGGAGGGACTCTCACACCGGGGAGCTGTTTTTT.

V and J are TRBV7-2 and TRBJ2-7; TRBD1 matches at 8 bases. The ends lost 2 bases at V and 1 base at J; junction bases unmatched: 16. The CDR3 is made up of 19 amino acids. Germline loops: CDR1 SGHTA, CDR2 FQGNSA. The CDR3 sequence: CASSLSASPTQGGSYEQYF. Here the CDR3 DNA reads TGTGCCAGCAGCTTAAGTGCCTCCCCGACACAGGGGGGATCCTACGAGCAGTACTTC.

This clonotype occurred many times. The V gene is TRBV5-1, the J gene TRBJ2-1; TRBD1 might be the D (6 bases). The germline gives CDR1 SGHRS, CDR2 YFSETQ. V lost 0 bases, J lost 8 bases, and 18 bases lay in between. The CDR3 extends over 16 amino acids. The CDR3 reads CASSLGGTHGGDEQFF. The DNA of the CDR3 is TGCGCCAGCAGCTTGGGAGGGACACACGGTGGAGATGAGCAGTTCTTC.

This chain connects TRBV12-3 or TRBV12-4 to TRBJ1-5; D gene unclear. CDR3 size: 14 residues. Trimming took 3 bases from V and 3 from J, leaving 9 bases between them. The CDR3 nucleotides read TGTGCCAGCAGTTTGGGCCCCGTCAATCAGCCCCAGCATTTT. Amino acids: CASSLGPVNQPQHF.

This clonotype was counted many times. The chain links TRBV15 to TRBJ2-6; unclear D gene. Trimming cost V 0 bases and J 5 bases, with 17 bases left between them. Germline CDR1 reads LNHNV; CDR2 reads YYDKDF (reference sequence). The CDR3 sequence is 18 residues long. CDR3 amino acids: CATSRDLVALWRANVLTF. In DNA form, the CDR3 reads TGTGCCACCAGCAGAGATCTGGTAGCCCTCTGGAGGGCCAACGTCCTGACTTTC.

This clonotype was recorded many times. The V call is TRBV20-1, the J call TRBJ2-5; unclear D gene. V lost 1 base and J 2 bases, leaving 5 bases between the germline ends. The CDR3 is 12 amino acids. Germline CDR1 and CDR2: DFQATT and SNEGSKA (reference sequence). The CDR3 region has the DNA TGCAGTGCTAGAGCCGTGCAAGAGACCCAGTACTTC. Translating it yields CSARAVQETQYF.

This clonotype turned up a few times. The CDR3 nucleotides are TGTGCCAGCAGCTTTCGACTCACAGAAGAGACCCAGTACTTC. Translated, it gives CASSFRLTEETQYF. The chain recombines TRBV7-2 with TRBJ2-5, with unresolved D. Germline lookup yields CDR1 SGHTA and CDR2 FQGNSA. The length of the CDR3 is 14 residues. Trimming shortened V by 3 bases and J by 3 bases, and 11 bases separated the two germline ends.

In this sample, this clonotype turned up many times. The chain couples TRBV5-1 to TRBJ2-1, with D perhaps being TRBD1 or TRBD2 (5 bases each). V was shortened by 4 bases and J by 1 base, with 15 bases between the two germline ends. CDR3 length equals 16 residues. In germline, CDR1 is SGHRS, CDR2 YFSETQ. CDR3 nucleotide sequence: TGCGCCAGCAGCCCCACGGGACGGGGTTCCTACAATGAGCAGTTCTTC. Its translation is CASSPTGRGSYNEQFF. The whole variable domain, filled in from reference TRBV5-1 and TRBJ2-1, reads KAGVTQTPRYLIKTRGQQVTLSCSPISGHRSVSWYQQTPGQGLQFLFEYFSETQRNKGNFPGRFSGRQFSNSRSEMNVSTLELGDSALYLCASSPTGRGSYNEQFFGPGTRLTVL.

This clonotype was seen only a few times. The rearrangement links TRBV11-2 to TRBJ1-1; D gene unclear. The CDR3 is 13 amino acids. The germline V and J ends were trimmed by 1 base and 7 bases, with 10 bases remaining between them. CDR1 and CDR2 (germline): SGHAT, FQNNGV. The CDR3 loop reads CASSLVEGSEAFF. CDR3 nucleotides: TGTGCCAGCAGCTTAGTGGAAGGCAGTGAAGCTTTCTTT.

The J gene is TRBJ1-3, the V gene TRBV9, with TRBD1 identical over 7 bases. The CDR3 runs 15 residues. CDR1 and CDR2 (germline): SGDLS, YYNGEE. V dropped 5 bases and J dropped 7; count of bases not matched to a gene: 12. The CDR3 nucleotides read TGTGCCAGCAGTGAACGAGGGGGCACTTGGAACACCATATATTTT. Translating gives CASSERGGTWNTIYF. Full variable domain (missing parts from reference TRBV9 and TRBJ1-3): DSGVTQTPKHLITATGQRVTLRCSPRSGDLSVYWYQQSLDQGLQFLIQYYNGEERAKGNILERFSAQQFPDLHSELNLSSLELGDSALYFCASSERGGTWNTIYFGEGSWLTVV.

In its sample, this clonotype was seen many times. The rearrangement joins TRBV6-1 to TRBJ2-4, with TRBD2 matching 8 bases. The length of the CDR3 is 14 residues. Per the germline V gene, CDR1 is MNHNS and CDR2 is SASEGT. V gave up 6 bases and J gave up 6 bases; unmatched junction bases: 7. This CDR3 reads CASRTGGGRNIQYF. CDR3 bases: TGTGCCAGCAGAACGGGGGGGGGGAGAAACATTCAGTACTTC.

This clonotype was seen many times. The J gene is TRBJ2-3, the V gene TRBV20-1; the match to TRBD1 covers 10 bases. After removal of 6 bases from V and 5 bases from J, the junction contained 5 bases not matched to a gene. The CDR3 runs to 13 residues. The V gene's germline CDR1 is DFQATT and CDR2 SNEGSKA (reference sequence). In nucleotides, the CDR3 is TGCAGTGCCGGGGACAGGGGCCGAGATACGCAGTATTTT. This gives the protein CSAGDRGRDTQYF.

This clonotype was counted at least ten times. The chain carries TRBV29-1 and TRBJ2-5; D may be TRBD1 or TRBD2 (6 bases each). V was clipped by 6 bases and J by 2 bases, with 19 bases between them. The CDR3 runs to 15 residues. Per germline, CDR1 SQVTM and CDR2 ANQGSEA. The CDR3 sequence is CSVGRGTSVQETQYF. CDR3 DNA sequence: TGCAGCGTGGGTCGGGGGACATCCGTACAAGAGACCCAGTACTTC.

This clonotype was found many times. The chain employs TRBV10-1 and TRBJ2-1, with 9 nucleotides matching TRBD1. Losses at the gene ends were 4 bases for V and 8 bases for J; bases not matched to a gene: 9. This CDR3 is built from 15 residues. Germline-derived CDR1 and CDR2 are WNHNN and SYGVQD (reference sequence). The DNA of the CDR3 is TGCGCCAGCAGTGGACAGAGGACAGGGGAGGATGAGCAGTTCTTC. Its translation is CASSGQRTGEDEQFF.

There are many counts of this clonotype. The rearrangement joins TRBV7-3 to TRBJ2-3; D is undetermined. The CDR3 runs 15 residues. CDR1 and CDR2 from the germline V gene are SGHTA and FQGTGA. The germline V and J ends were trimmed by 5 bases and 0 bases, with 12 bases remaining between them. This CDR3 is CASSKVGSSTDTQYF. The CDR3 coding sequence is TGTGCCAGCAGCAAAGTAGGGTCTAGCACAGATACGCAGTATTTT. The full variable domain, its missing parts supplied by reference TRBV7-3 and TRBJ2-3, is GAGVSQTPSNKVTEKGKYVELRCDPISGHTALYWYRQSLGQGPEFLIYFQGTGAADDSGLPNDRFFAVRPEGSVSTLKIQRTERGDSAVYLCASSKVGSSTDTQYFGPGTRLTVL.

This clonotype showed up just a few times. CDR3 residues: CASSQDLRRAETDTQYF. The CDR3 DNA sequence: TGCGCCAGCAGCCAAGATCTCCGCAGGGCCGAGACAGATACGCAGTATTTT. V usage is TRBV4-1 and J usage is TRBJ2-3, with D tentatively TRBD1 (5 bases). V was trimmed by 0 bases and J by 3 bases, leaving 16 bases between them. The CDR3 runs 17 residues. From germline, CDR1 is MGHRA and CDR2 YSYEKL.

By frequency in the sample, this clonotype is medium-sized. The chain combines TRBV9 with TRBJ1-5; D perhaps matches TRBD1 (5 bases). The germline V gene encodes CDR1 SGDLS and CDR2 YYNGEE. The V and J ends lost 0 bases and 7 bases respectively, with 14 bases between them. This CDR3 contains 15 residues. The CDR3, as DNA: TGTGCCAGCAGCGTAGAGGGACGATATGGGCAGCCCCAGCATTTT. Translation: CASSVEGRYGQPQHF.

At least ten counts were recorded for this clonotype. The rearrangement links TRBV29-1 to TRBJ2-7; D may correspond to TRBD1 or TRBD2 (5 bases each). There are 14 residues in the CDR3. Trimming took off 4 bases at V and 2 bases at J, with 15 bases between the two ends. In germline, CDR1 is SQVTM, CDR2 ANQGSEA. The DNA for the CDR3 is TGCAGCGTTGCTGGGCAGGGACCTCCCTACGAGCAGTACTTC. Translation gives CSVAGQGPPYEQYF.

This clonotype was detected many times. This chain joins TRBV7-2 and TRBJ1-4; D unresolved. The CDR3 is 16 residues long. Germline lookup yields CDR1 SGHTA and CDR2 FQGNSA. Trimming removed 5 bases at V and 5 bases at J, with 18 bases between. This chain's CDR3 is CASSPWMGTTNEKLFF. In DNA, the CDR3 is TGTGCCAGCAGCCCTTGGATGGGTACGACCAATGAAAAACTGTTTTTT.

This clonotype was recorded at least ten times. This rearrangement joins TRBV11-2 to TRBJ2-3; the match to TRBD1 covers 9 bases. Germline V gene data show CDR1 as SGHAT and CDR2 as FQNNGV. V dropped 5 bases and J dropped 4; count of bases not matched to a gene: 10. This CDR3 has 16 amino acids. The CDR3 DNA follows: TGTGCCAGCAGCGTCCGGAACAGGGGGCTTCCAGATACGCAGTATTTT. This translates into CASSVRNRGLPDTQYF.

This clonotype was detected ten times or more. The rearrangement joins TRBV10-3 to TRBJ1-1, with D possibly being TRBD1 (6 bases). In germline, CDR1 is ENHRY, CDR2 SYGVKD. Trimming took 7 bases from V and 9 from J, leaving 15 bases between them. The CDR3 totals 12 residues. CDR3 nucleotides: TGTGCCATCACCGAAGGGGGGGCCAAAGCTTTCTTT. This encodes CAITEGGAKAFF.

This clonotype occurred many times. A much bigger clone sits one base away, suggesting this may be a read error. V and J are TRBV11-2 and TRBJ1-1; weak D call: TRBD1 (5 bases). V lost 6 bases to trimming and J lost 1 base, with 9 bases between them. The CDR3 has 13 amino acids. Germline lookup yields CDR1 SGHAT and CDR2 FQNNGV. The chain's CDR3 is CASSGGWNTEAFF. DNA of the CDR3: TGTGCCAGCAGTGGGGGGTGGAACACTGAAGCTTTCTTT.

This clonotype was observed a few times. V is TRBV14 and J is TRBJ1-1; D is ambiguous. Germline assignment: CDR1 SGHDN and CDR2 FVKESK. Trimming cost V 0 bases and J 3 bases, with 14 bases left between them. The CDR3 sequence is 16 residues long. This CDR3 reads CASSQDRREFDTEAFF. The DNA for the CDR3 is TGTGCCAGCAGCCAAGATAGGAGGGAGTTTGACACTGAAGCTTTCTTT.

The rearrangement uses TRBV5-6 and TRBJ2-1, with 8 nucleotides matching TRBD1. V shed 4 bases and J 3 bases; nucleotides not matched to a gene: 3. Germline CDR1 reads SGHDT; CDR2 reads YYEEEE. CDR3 length equals 14 residues. CDR3 sequence: CASSTGTGYNEQFF. As DNA, the CDR3 is TGTGCCAGCAGCACCGGGACAGGCTACAATGAGCAGTTCTTC.